One and the same sample provided the 32 T cell receptor beta chains below, sequenced in a study of blood T cell repertoires in COVID-19. Libraries were prepared by immunoSEQ multiplex PCR; TCRdb keeps only in-frame clonotypes and omits some of them. The top ten hold about 9% of the sample, which has roughly 38,000 clones, 65% to 85% seen once. Sequencing was performed on peripheral blood. The receptors were gathered from a man in his sixties in a cohort sampled during active COVID-19.

This chain links TRBV4-3 with TRBJ1-4; D uncertain. Germline lookup yields CDR1 LGHNA and CDR2 YSLEER. V lost 1 base to trimming and J lost 8 bases, with 17 bases between them. The CDR3 is made up of 16 amino acids. The DNA of the CDR3 is TGCGCCAGCAGCCAAGCTTGGCGGAGTATAGAGGAAAAACTGTTTTTT. It yields the protein CASSQAWRSIEEKLFF.

This clone has just a few counts. The chain has TRBV29-1 and TRBJ1-2; TRBD1 matches at 9 bases. The CDR3 covers 14 residues. CDR1 and CDR2 from the germline V gene are SQVTM and ANQGSEA. V gave up 1 base and J gave up 7 bases; unmatched junction bases: 7. Here the CDR3 reads CSVEGIRDRAGYTF. The CDR3 nucleotides read TGCAGCGTTGAAGGCATCCGGGACAGGGCTGGCTACACCTTC. Looking up the rest from reference TRBV29-1 and TRBJ1-2 gives the full variable domain: SAVISQKPSRDICQRGTSLTIQCQVDSQVTMMFWYRQQPGQSLTLIATANQGSEATYESGFVIDKFPISRPNLTFSTLTVSNMSPEDSSIYLCSVEGIRDRAGYTFGSGTRLTVV.

The chain carries TRBV3-1 (or the pseudogene TRBV3-2) and TRBJ1-2; tentative D call: TRBD1 (6 bases). The length of the CDR3 is 14 residues. V lost 5 bases, J lost 8 bases, and 18 bases lay in between. Germline V gene data show CDR1 as LGHDT and CDR2 as YNNKEL (reference sequence). In DNA form, the CDR3 reads TGTGCCAGCAGCTTAAAGGGGGGGGCGCCCGGCTACACCTTC. It encodes CASSLKGGAPGYTF.

This chain uses TRBV10-2 with TRBJ1-1; unclear D gene. Germline-derived CDR1 and CDR2 are WSHSY and SAAADI. The V gene lost 4 bases and the J gene lost 5 bases, with 11 bases spanning the gap. This CDR3 contains 13 residues. The CDR3 here is CASSVFYRTEAFF. The CDR3 nucleotides read TGCGCCAGCAGTGTGTTCTACCGGACTGAAGCTTTCTTT.

The chain joins TRBV2 to TRBJ1-6; unclear D gene. V lost 2 bases and J 8 bases, leaving 13 bases between the germline ends. Germline loops: CDR1 SNHLY, CDR2 FYNNEI. This CDR3 is built from 15 residues. For the CDR3, the DNA is TGTGCCAGCAGTGAAAGAGGCGGAGGGTATTCACCCCTCCACTTT. It specifies CASSERGGGYSPLHF. Together with reference TRBV2 and TRBJ1-6, the CDR3 gives the full variable domain: EPEVTQTPSHQVTQMGQEVILRCVPISNHLYFYWYRQILGQKVEFLVSFYNNEISEKSEIFDDQFSVERPDGSNFTLKIRSTKLEDSAMYFCASSERGGGYSPLHFGNGTRLTVT.

The chain combines TRBV4-1 with TRBJ2-7; 10 bases map to TRBD1. Germline CDR1 reads MGHRA; CDR2 reads YSYEKL. The ends lost 4 bases at V and 6 bases at J; junction bases unmatched: 6. The CDR3 has 14 residues. This CDR3 is CASSPSGQGFEQYF. The DNA for the CDR3 is TGCGCCAGCAGCCCCTCGGGACAGGGGTTCGAGCAGTACTTC.

The chain is built from TRBV25-1 and TRBJ2-1, with 13 bases identical to TRBD2. With V trimmed by 8 bases and J by 3 bases, 13 bases remained unmatched. CDR1 MGHDK and CDR2 SYGVNS come from the germline V gene. The CDR3 totals 18 residues. The CDR3 spells CASESGTSGIMGYNEQFF. The CDR3 coding sequence is TGTGCCAGCGAATCCGGGACTAGCGGGATCATGGGCTACAATGAGCAGTTCTTC.

This rearrangement joins TRBV5-4 to TRBJ2-6, with a possible D match to TRBD1 (6 bases). V dropped 2 bases and J dropped 0 bases, with 12 bases sitting between them. The CDR3 loop spans 17 amino acids. The germline V gene has CDR1 SGHNT and CDR2 YYREEE (reference sequence). The CDR3 here is CASSLGQPFSGANVLTF. The CDR3, as DNA: TGTGCCAGCAGCTTAGGACAGCCATTCTCTGGGGCCAACGTCCTGACTTTC. The variable domain in full, completed from reference TRBV5-4 and TRBJ2-6, reads ETGVTQSPTHLIKTRGQQVTLRCSSQSGHNTVSWYQQALGQGPQFIFQYYREEENGRGNFPPRFSGLQFPNYSSELNVNALELDDSALYLCASSLGQPFSGANVLTFGAGSRLTVL.

The CDR3 sequence: CSATTGGYTF. The CDR3 DNA reads TGCAGTGCTACTACAGGTGGCTACACCTTC. The chain joins TRBV20-1 to TRBJ1-2; a weak D match, TRBD1 (5 bases). Trimming shortened V by 4 bases and J by 7 bases, and 7 bases separated the two germline ends. Per the germline V gene, CDR1 is DFQATT and CDR2 is SNEGSKA (reference sequence). The CDR3 runs to 10 residues.

This clone showed up many times. This chain links TRBV5-6 with TRBJ2-7; tentatively, D is TRBD1 (5 bases). With 1 base removed from V and 1 base from J, the gap between germline ends came to 12 bases. Germline V gives CDR1 SGHDT, CDR2 YYEEEE. The CDR3 consists of 15 residues. The CDR3 loop reads CASSLKGRGSYEQYF. The CDR3 nucleotides are TGTGCCAGCAGCTTGAAGGGGCGTGGATCCTACGAGCAGTACTTC.

This chain connects TRBV27 to TRBJ1-3; D call uncertain. CDR3 length equals 14 residues. Per the germline V gene, CDR1 is MNHEY and CDR2 is SMNVEV (reference sequence). Trimming cost V 0 bases and J 2 bases, with 5 bases left between them. In DNA form, the CDR3 reads TGTGCCAGCAGTTTATCCGGTGCTGGAAACACCATATATTTT. Translating it yields CASSLSGAGNTIYF.

The V call is TRBV18, the J call TRBJ2-2; possible D gene TRBD1, 6 bases. V was cut by 2 bases and J by 4 bases, with 14 bases left in between. The CDR3 is 16 residues long. Germline CDR1 KGHSH, CDR2 LQKENI. DNA for the CDR3: TGTGCCAGCTCACCAAATGAGCAGGGGATCACCGGGGAGCTGTTTTTT. Its translation: CASSPNEQGITGELFF.

DNA of the CDR3: TGTGCCAGCAGCTTAAATAGCGGAGACGCCTACAATGAGCAGTTCTTC. Its protein product is CASSLNSGDAYNEQFF. The chain joins TRBV7-3 to TRBJ2-1; the D gene is possibly TRBD2 (6 bases). The germline V and J ends were trimmed by 1 base and 2 bases, with 12 bases remaining between them. Germline V gene sequence: CDR1 SGHTA, CDR2 FQGTGA. This CDR3 has 16 residues.

The chain joins TRBV21-1 to TRBJ2-1; TRBD1, the D gene given by the table, was not confirmed from the DNA. TRBV21-1 is reported as a pseudogene. The CDR3 is 14 amino acids. DNA of the CDR3: TGTGCCACCTGGGCAGGGGTGGTTCACAGTGAGCAGTTCTTC. Translating it yields CATWAGVVHSEQFF.

The gene calls are TRBV19 and TRBJ2-7; TRBD1 agrees at 8 bases. CDR1 and CDR2 from the germline V gene are LNHDA and SQIVND (reference sequence). V was pared by 3 bases and J by 4 bases, with 8 bases of the junction left unmatched. The CDR3 covers 15 residues. CDR3 residues: CASSILGTGLYEQYF. CDR3 nucleotides: TGTGCCAGTAGTATTCTCGGGACAGGTCTTTACGAGCAGTACTTC. Looking up the rest from reference TRBV19 and TRBJ2-7 gives the full variable domain: DGGITQSPKYLFRKEGQNVTLSCEQNLNHDAMYWYRQDPGQGLRLIYYSQIVNDFQKGDIAEGYSVSREKKESFPLTVTSAQKNPTAFYLCASSILGTGLYEQYFGPGTRLTVT.

The chain combines TRBV7-9 with TRBJ2-1; no clear D. The germline CDR1 and CDR2 sequences are SEHNR and FQNEAQ (reference sequence). The CDR3 loop spans 12 amino acids. V dropped 6 bases and J dropped 8 bases, with 11 bases sitting between them. CDR3 amino acids: CASSSLVDEQFF. The CDR3 DNA sequence: TGTGCCAGCAGTTCCCTAGTCGATGAGCAGTTCTTC.

The chain joins TRBV5-5 to TRBJ1-6; perhaps TRBD1 as D (6 bases). CDR1 and CDR2 from the germline V gene are SGHKS and YYEKEE (reference sequence). V gave up 0 bases and J gave up 9 bases, with 10 bases separating them. This CDR3 is built from 14 residues. The CDR3 is CASSLGGRGSPLHF. Here the CDR3 DNA reads TGTGCCAGCAGCTTGGGGGGGCGAGGTTCACCCCTCCACTTT.

This clone appeared a single time. This chain links TRBV18 with TRBJ2-3, with 11 bases aligning to TRBD2. The CDR3 extends over 14 amino acids. The V and J ends lost 6 bases and 6 bases, in that order; junction bases with no gene match: 5. Per germline, CDR1 KGHSH and CDR2 LQKENI. The CDR3 sequence: CASSLAGGSDTQYF. CDR3 nucleotide sequence: TGTGCCAGCTCTCTAGCGGGGGGATCGGATACGCAGTATTTT.

This clone is a singleton in its sample. The chain recombines TRBV2 with TRBJ2-5; a weak D match, TRBD1 (6 bases). Germline V gives CDR1 SNHLY, CDR2 FYNNEI. The ends were cut back, 8 bases at V and 3 bases at J, with 19 bases in the middle. This CDR3 is built from 15 residues. The CDR3 loop is CASGGGLRKKETQYF. CDR3 DNA sequence: TGTGCCAGCGGGGGCGGACTGAGAAAAAAAGAGACCCAGTACTTC.

The rearrangement joins TRBV27 to TRBJ1-1; 12 bases match TRBD1. CDR1 MNHEY and CDR2 SMNVEV come from the germline V gene (reference sequence). V shed 6 bases and J 5 bases; nucleotides not matched to a gene: 10. The CDR3 is 16 amino acids. CDR3 amino acids: CASSPGQGAGWTEAFF. CDR3 sequence (DNA): TGTGCCAGCAGCCCGGGACAGGGGGCGGGTTGGACTGAAGCTTTCTTT.

The J gene is TRBJ1-2, the V gene TRBV21-1. TRBV21-1 is annotated as a pseudogene. This CDR3 region has 17 residues. CDR3 region: CASGSPPEWNHEYGYTF. In DNA form, the CDR3 reads TGTGCCAGCGGGTCACCGCCGGAGTGGAATCATGAGTATGGCTACACCTTC.

The chain carries TRBV27 and TRBJ1-2; a weak D match, TRBD1 (6 bases). This CDR3 region has 14 residues. Trimming shortened V by 5 bases and J by 5 bases, and 15 bases separated the two germline ends. In germline, CDR1 is MNHEY, CDR2 SMNVEV (reference sequence). CDR3 loop: CASSPIGGAYGYTF. The CDR3 nucleotides read TGTGCCAGCAGTCCTATAGGGGGGGCATATGGCTACACCTTC.

The chain carries TRBV7-9 and TRBJ1-5; 7 bases fit TRBD1. This CDR3 is 13 amino acids long. V lost 5 bases, J lost 4 bases, and 2 bases stayed unmatched. In germline, CDR1 is SEHNR, CDR2 FQNEAQ (reference sequence). CDR3 sequence: CASSPTGNQPQHF. For the CDR3, the DNA is TGTGCCAGCAGCCCGACAGGGAATCAGCCCCAGCATTTT.

This clone was found a few times. The rearrangement links TRBV2 to TRBJ2-2; 7 positions match TRBD1. The V gene's germline CDR1 is SNHLY and CDR2 FYNNEI. J gave up 4 bases and V 6 bases, and 8 bases lay outside the gene matches. The CDR3 sequence is 15 residues long. In DNA form, the CDR3 reads TGTGCCAGCAGGGAACAGGGGCTCAGCACCGGGGAGCTGTTTTTT. Its translation is CASREQGLSTGELFF.

In nucleotides, the CDR3 is TGTGCCAGCCTAGCGGGGGGAACTACTAACGAGCAGTACTTC. Amino acids: CASLAGGTTNEQYF. V is TRBV6-6 and J is TRBJ2-7; 11 nucleotides match TRBD2. This CDR3 contains 14 residues. Losses at the gene ends were 8 bases for V and 5 bases for J; bases not matched to a gene: 8. CDR1 and CDR2 (germline): MNHNY, SVGAGI (reference sequence).

The chain couples TRBV5-1 to TRBJ2-5; 7 bases are a match to TRBD1. The CDR3 contains 13 residues. Trimming cost V 4 bases and J 3 bases; bases outside gene matches: 3. Germline assignment: CDR1 SGHRS and CDR2 YFSETQ. In DNA form, the CDR3 reads TGCGCCAGCAGCGGGGGACAGAAAGAGACCCAGTACTTC. It is translated as CASSGGQKETQYF.

V usage is TRBV6-5 and J usage is TRBJ2-1; a weak D match, TRBD2 (6 bases). The CDR3 contains 13 residues. Germline lookup yields CDR1 MNHEY and CDR2 SVGAGI. Trimming left V 6 bases short and J 5 bases short, with 11 bases between. The CDR3 spells CASRAGMHNEQFF. CDR3 DNA sequence: TGTGCCAGCAGGGCGGGGATGCACAATGAGCAGTTCTTC.

The chain joins TRBV11-3 to TRBJ2-5; 10 positions match TRBD1. The CDR3 sequence is 16 residues long. V lost 4 bases to trimming and J lost 3 bases; unmatched junction nucleotides: 8. CDR1 is SGHNT and CDR2 is YENEEA in the germline V gene. The CDR3 loop reads CASSSPGTGAKETQYF. The CDR3 coding sequence is TGTGCCAGCAGCTCTCCCGGGACAGGGGCTAAAGAGACCCAGTACTTC.

The chain joins TRBV5-1 to TRBJ1-1, with D perhaps TRBD1 (5 bases). The V and J ends lost 1 base and 4 bases respectively, with 14 bases between them. The CDR3 length is 15 residues. Germline assignment: CDR1 SGHRS and CDR2 YFSETQ. The CDR3 region has the DNA TGCGCCAGCAGCTTGTCAGGGCAGGCCGGCACTGAAGCTTTCTTT. Translation: CASSLSGQAGTEAFF.

The chain has TRBV27 and TRBJ2-3, with a possible D match to TRBD2 (5 bases). This CDR3 region has 16 residues. The V gene lost 2 bases and the J gene lost 6 bases, with 18 bases spanning the gap. Germline V CDR1 and CDR2: MNHEY, SMNVEV (reference sequence). The CDR3 spells CASSLNPGSGRDTQYF. CDR3 DNA sequence: TGTGCCAGCAGTTTAAACCCGGGGTCGGGCAGGGATACGCAGTATTTT.

V is TRBV9 and J is TRBJ2-5, with 7 bases identical to TRBD1. Unmatched junction bases numbered 10, after V lost 3 bases and J lost 2 bases. The CDR3 loop spans 16 amino acids. Germline-derived CDR1 and CDR2 are SGDLS and YYNGEE. CDR3 region: CASSAGQDLLQETQYF. The CDR3 nucleotides are TGTGCCAGCAGCGCCGGACAGGACCTTCTACAAGAGACCCAGTACTTC.

This clone has just one count. The gene calls are TRBV10-2 and TRBJ1-3; D ambiguous. Germline V CDR1 and CDR2: WSHSY, SAAADI. The CDR3 is 15 amino acids. Trimming stripped 5 bases from V and 6 bases from J, with 17 bases between. CDR3 sequence reads: CASSRNTGYENTIYF. Here the CDR3 DNA reads TGCGCCAGCAGTCGGAATACGGGGTATGAAAACACCATATATTTT.